This entry is about one T cell receptor beta chain. Its cognate antigen is unknown. The method was immunoSEQ multiplex PCR; TCRdb's version includes in-frame clones alone and lacks a portion of them. This sample yields approximately 110,000 clones, of which 80% to 90% are seen a single time; approximately 7.5% belongs to the top ten. These data originate in a study of T cell responses to AZD1222 COVID-19 vaccine. Study results and caveats: Every sample of the repertoires postdated the peak T cell response. Females made up more of the donors, who were largely white British, and clonal diversity may have come out too low. Among those given AZD1222, only 6 or 7 were seropositive at baseline. Rises in breadth and depth of Spike-specific TCRs came after two AZD1222 doses.

Germline values: CDR1 MDHEN, CDR2 SYDVKM. V was clipped by 3 bases and J by 6 bases; unmatched bases: 5. The CDR3 totals 14 residues. The origin of this receptor is an adult in good health. The chain uses TRBV28 and TRBJ2-7, with TRBD2 matching 10 bases. The starting material was peripheral blood, obtained on day 0 of AZD1222 vaccination. DNA for the CDR3: TGTGCCAGCAGTTTTGCCCTAGCGGGAGTCGAGCAGTACTTC. Its protein is CASSFALAGVEQYF.